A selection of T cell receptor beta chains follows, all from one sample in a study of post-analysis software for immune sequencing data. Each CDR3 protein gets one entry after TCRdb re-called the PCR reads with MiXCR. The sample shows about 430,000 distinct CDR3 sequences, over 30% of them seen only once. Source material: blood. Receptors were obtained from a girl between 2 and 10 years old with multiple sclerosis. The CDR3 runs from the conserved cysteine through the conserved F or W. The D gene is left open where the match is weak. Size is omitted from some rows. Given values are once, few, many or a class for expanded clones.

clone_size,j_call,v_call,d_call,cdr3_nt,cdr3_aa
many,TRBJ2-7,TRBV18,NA,TGTGCCAGCTCACTTAACCGACCAACCGGGACAAGACTAGACGAGCAGTACTTC,CASSLNRPTGTRLDEQYF
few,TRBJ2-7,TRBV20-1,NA,TGCAGTGCTAGAGGAGGCAGAATGGGGGCCAGGGACTACGAGCAGTACTTC,CSARGGRMGARDYEQYF
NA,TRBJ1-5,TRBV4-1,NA,TGCGCCAGCAGCCAAGTTTGGGTGTCGGGGAGCAATCAGCCCCAGCATTTT,CASSQVWVSGSNQPQHF
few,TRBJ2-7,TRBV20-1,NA,TGCAGTGCTAGAGACCCAGGGTCCGAGCAGTACTTC,CSARDPGSEQYF
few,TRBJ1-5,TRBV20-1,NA,TGCAGTGCTACGGTCCCGACCAGGGGCAATCAGCCCCAGCATTTT,CSATVPTRGNQPQHF
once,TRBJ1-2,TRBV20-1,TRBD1,TGCAGTGTTAGGGTCACAGGGGGCTATGGCTACACCTTC,CSVRVTGGYGYTF
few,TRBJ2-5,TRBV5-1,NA,TGCGCCAGCAGCTCGGATAGGGAGACCCAGTACTTC,CASSSDRETQYF
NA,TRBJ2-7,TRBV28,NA,TGTGCCAGCAGTTTCACTGCTACCTACGAGCAGTACTTC,CASSFTATYEQYF
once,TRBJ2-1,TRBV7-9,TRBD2,TGTGCCAGCAGTCCAACTAGCGGGGCTAACAATGAGCAGTTCTTC,CASSPTSGANNEQFF
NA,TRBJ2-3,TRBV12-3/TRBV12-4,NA,TGTGCCAGCAGTTTGCAGACTAGGGGGCTCGGAAAAAGCGCAGATACGCAGTATTTT,CASSLQTRGLGKSADTQYF
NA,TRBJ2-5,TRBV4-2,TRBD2,TGTGCCAGCAGCCAAGGGGCAGCGGGGGGTATCACAGAGACCCAGTACTTC,CASSQGAAGGITETQYF
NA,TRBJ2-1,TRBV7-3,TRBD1,TGTGCCAGCAGCTTATCAGGGGGCGGTAAGGGTGAGCAGTTCTTC,CASSLSGGGKGEQFF